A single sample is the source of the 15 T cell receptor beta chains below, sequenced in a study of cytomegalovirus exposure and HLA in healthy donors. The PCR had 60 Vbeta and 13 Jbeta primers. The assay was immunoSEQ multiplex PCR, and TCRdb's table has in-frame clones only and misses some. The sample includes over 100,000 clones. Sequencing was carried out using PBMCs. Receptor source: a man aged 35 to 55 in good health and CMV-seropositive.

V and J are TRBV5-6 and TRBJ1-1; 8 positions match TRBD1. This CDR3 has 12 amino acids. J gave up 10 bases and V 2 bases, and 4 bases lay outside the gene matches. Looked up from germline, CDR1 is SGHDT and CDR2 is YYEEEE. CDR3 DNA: TGTGCCAGCAGCTTTGACAGGGGAGGAGCTTTCTTT. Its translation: CASSFDRGGAFF.

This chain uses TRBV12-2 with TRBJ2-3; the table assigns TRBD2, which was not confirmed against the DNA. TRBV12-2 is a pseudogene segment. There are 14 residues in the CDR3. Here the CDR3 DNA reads TGTGCAAGTCGCTTCCCAGATAGCGGGGATACGCAGTATTTT. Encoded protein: CASRFPDSGDTQYF.

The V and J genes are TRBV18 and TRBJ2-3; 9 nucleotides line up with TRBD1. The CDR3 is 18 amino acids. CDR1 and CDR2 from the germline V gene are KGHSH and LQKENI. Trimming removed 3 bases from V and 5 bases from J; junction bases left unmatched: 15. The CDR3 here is CASSPYILGQGLQDTQYF. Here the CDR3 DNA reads TGTGCCAGCTCACCTTATATCTTGGGACAGGGCCTTCAAGATACGCAGTATTTT.

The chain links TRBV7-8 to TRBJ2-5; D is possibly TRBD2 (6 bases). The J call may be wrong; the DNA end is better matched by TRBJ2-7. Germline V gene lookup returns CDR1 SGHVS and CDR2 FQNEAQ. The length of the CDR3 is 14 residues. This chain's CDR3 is CASSLGGSGYEQYF. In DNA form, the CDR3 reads TGTGCCAGCAGCTTAGGAGGTAGCGGTTACGAGCAGTACTTC.

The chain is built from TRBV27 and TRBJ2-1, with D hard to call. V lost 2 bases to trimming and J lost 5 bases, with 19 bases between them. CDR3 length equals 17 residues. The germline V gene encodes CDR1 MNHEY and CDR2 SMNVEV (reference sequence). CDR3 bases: TGTGCCAGCAGTTTAGGCAGTTCTCCACCCAACGACAATGAGCAGTTCTTC. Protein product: CASSLGSSPPNDNEQFF.

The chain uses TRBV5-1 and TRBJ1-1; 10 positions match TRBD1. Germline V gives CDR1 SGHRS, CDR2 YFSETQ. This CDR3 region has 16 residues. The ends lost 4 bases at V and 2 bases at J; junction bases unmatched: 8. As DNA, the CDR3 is TGCGCCAGCAGCCGGGGACAGGGGTTGATTAACACTGAAGCTTTCTTT. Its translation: CASSRGQGLINTEAFF.

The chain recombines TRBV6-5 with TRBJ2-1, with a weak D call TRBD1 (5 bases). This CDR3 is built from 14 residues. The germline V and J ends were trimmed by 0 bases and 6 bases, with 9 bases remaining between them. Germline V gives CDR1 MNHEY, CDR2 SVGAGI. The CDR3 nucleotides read TGTGCCAGCAGTTACTCGACAGCTACCAATGAGCAGTTCTTC. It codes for CASSYSTATNEQFF.

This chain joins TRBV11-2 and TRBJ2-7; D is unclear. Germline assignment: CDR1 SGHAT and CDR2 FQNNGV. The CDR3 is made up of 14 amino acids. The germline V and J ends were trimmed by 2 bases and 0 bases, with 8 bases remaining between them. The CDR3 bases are TGTGCCAGCAGCTTACTGGCGGTCTCCTACGAGCAGTACTTC. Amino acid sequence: CASSLLAVSYEQYF.

The CDR3 reads CASSLSLSYEQYF. CDR3 nucleotides: TGTGCCAGCAGTTTATCCCTCTCCTACGAGCAGTACTTC. This sequence joins TRBV27 and TRBJ2-7; D is unclear. Between the trimmed V and J ends, which lost 0 bases and 0 bases, there was a span of 3 bases. Germline assignment: CDR1 MNHEY and CDR2 SMNVEV (reference sequence). The CDR3 runs to 13 residues.

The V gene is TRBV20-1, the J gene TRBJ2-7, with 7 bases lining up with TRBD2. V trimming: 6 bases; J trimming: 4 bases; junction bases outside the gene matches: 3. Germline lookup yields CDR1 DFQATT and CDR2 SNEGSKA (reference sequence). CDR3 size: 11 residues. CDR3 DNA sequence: TGCAGTGCCCTAGCGGATTACGAGCAGTACTTC. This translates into CSALADYEQYF.

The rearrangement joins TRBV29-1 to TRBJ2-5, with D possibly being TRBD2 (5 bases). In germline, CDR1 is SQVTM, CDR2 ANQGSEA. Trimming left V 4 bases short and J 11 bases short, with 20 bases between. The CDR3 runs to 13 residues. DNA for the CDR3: TGCAGCGTTGGAAGGAGGCCCTCCTCGGGGCAGTACTTC. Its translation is CSVGRRPSSGQYF. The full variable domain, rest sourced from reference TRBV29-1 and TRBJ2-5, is SAVISQKPSRDICQRGTSLTIQCQVDSQVTMMFWYRQQPGQSLTLIATANQGSEATYESGFVIDKFPISRPNLTFSTLTVSNMSPEDSSIYLCSVGRRPSSGQYFGPGTRLLVL.

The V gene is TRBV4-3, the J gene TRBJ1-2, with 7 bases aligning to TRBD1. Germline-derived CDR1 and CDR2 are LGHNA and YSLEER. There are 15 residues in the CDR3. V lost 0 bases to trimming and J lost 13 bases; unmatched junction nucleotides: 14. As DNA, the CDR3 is TGCGCCAGCAGCCAAGATCTCCGGGACAGCCCCCTAGGCACCTTC. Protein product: CASSQDLRDSPLGTF.

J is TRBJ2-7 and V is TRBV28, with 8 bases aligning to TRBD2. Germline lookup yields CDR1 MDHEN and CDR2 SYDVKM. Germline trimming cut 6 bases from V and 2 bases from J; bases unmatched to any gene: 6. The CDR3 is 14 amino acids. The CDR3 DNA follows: TGTGCCAGCAGCAGTAGCGGGAAGACCTACGAGCAGTACTTC. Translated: CASSSSGKTYEQYF.

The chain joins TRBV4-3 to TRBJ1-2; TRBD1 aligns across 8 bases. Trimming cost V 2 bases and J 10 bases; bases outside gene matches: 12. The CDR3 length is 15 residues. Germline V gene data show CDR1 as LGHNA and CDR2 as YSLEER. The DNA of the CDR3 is TGCGCCAGCAGCCAATCGCCACAGGGGGGAGTCGACTACACCTTC. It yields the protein CASSQSPQGGVDYTF.

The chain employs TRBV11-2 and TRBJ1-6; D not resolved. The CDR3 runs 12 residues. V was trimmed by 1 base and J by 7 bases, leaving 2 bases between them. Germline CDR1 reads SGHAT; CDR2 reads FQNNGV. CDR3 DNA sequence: TGTGCCAGCAGCTTAGCGAATTCACCCCTCCACTTT. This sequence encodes CASSLANSPLHF. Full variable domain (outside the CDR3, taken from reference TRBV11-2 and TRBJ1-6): EAGVAQSPRYKIIEKRQSVAFWCNPISGHATLYWYQQILGQGPKLLIQFQNNGVVDDSQLPKDRFSAERLKGVDSTLKIQPAKLEDSAVYLCASSLANSPLHFGNGTRLTVT.